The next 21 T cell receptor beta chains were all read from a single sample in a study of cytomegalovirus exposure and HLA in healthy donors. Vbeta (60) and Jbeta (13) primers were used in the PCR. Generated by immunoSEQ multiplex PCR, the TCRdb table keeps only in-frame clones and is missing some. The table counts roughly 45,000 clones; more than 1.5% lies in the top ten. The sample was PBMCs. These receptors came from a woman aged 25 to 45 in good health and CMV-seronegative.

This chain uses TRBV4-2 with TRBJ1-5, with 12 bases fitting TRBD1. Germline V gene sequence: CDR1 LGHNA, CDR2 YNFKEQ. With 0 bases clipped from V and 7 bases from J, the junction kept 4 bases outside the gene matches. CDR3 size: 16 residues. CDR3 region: CASSQDEGQGAQPQHF. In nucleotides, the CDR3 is TGTGCCAGCAGCCAAGACGAGGGACAGGGGGCCCAGCCCCAGCATTTT.

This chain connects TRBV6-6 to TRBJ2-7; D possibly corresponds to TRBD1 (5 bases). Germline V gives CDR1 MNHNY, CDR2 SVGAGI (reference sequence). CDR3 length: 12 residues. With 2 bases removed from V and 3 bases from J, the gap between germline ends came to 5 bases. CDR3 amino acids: CASSYRGYEQYF. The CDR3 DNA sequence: TGTGCCAGCAGTTACAGGGGCTACGAGCAGTACTTC.

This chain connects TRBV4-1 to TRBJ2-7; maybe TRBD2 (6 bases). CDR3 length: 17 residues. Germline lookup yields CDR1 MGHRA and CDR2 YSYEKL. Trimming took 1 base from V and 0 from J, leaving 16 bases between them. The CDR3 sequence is CASSQVKGLPGSYEQYF. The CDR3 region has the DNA TGCGCCAGCAGCCAAGTAAAGGGACTCCCGGGCTCCTACGAGCAGTACTTC.

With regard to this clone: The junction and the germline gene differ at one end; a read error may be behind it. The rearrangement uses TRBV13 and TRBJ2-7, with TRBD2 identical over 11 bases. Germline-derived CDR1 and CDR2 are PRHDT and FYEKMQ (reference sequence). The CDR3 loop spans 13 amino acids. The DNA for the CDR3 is TGTGCCAGCAGAACTACCGGGACTAGCGGTTTACTGTTC. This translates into CASRTTGTSGLLF.

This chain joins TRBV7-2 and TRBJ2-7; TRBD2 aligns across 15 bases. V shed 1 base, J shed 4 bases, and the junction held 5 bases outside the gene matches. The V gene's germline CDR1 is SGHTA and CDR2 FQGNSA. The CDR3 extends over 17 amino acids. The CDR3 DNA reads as TGTGCCAGCAGCTTAGAGTCGGGACTAGCGGGAGGTTACGAGCAGTACTTC. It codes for CASSLESGLAGGYEQYF.

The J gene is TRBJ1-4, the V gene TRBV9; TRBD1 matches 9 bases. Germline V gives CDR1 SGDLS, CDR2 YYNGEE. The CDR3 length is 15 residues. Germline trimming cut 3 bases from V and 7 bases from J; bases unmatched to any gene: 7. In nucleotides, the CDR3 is TGTGCCAGCAGCGCAAACAGGGGGCGGAGTGAAAAACTGTTTTTT. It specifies CASSANRGRSEKLFF. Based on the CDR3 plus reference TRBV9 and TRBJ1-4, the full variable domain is DSGVTQTPKHLITATGQRVTLRCSPRSGDLSVYWYQQSLDQGLQFLIQYYNGEERAKGNILERFSAQQFPDLHSELNLSSLELGDSALYFCASSANRGRSEKLFFGSGTQLSVL.

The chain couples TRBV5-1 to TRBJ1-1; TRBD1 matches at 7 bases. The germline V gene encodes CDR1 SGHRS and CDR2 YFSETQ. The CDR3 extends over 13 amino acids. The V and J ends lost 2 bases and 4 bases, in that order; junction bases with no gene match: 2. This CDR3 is CASSFAGGTEAFF. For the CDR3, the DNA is TGCGCCAGCAGCTTCGCAGGGGGCACTGAAGCTTTCTTT.

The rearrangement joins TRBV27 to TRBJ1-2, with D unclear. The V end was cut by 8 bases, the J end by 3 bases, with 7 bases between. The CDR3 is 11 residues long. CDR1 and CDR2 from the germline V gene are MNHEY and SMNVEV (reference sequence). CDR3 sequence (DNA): TGTGCCAGCGGCAGGTACTATGGCTACACCTTC. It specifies CASGRYYGYTF.

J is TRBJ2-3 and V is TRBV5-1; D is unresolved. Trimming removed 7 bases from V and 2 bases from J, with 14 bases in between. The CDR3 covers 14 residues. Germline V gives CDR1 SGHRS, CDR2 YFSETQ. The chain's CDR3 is CASRLTRFTDTQYF. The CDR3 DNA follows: TGCGCCAGCCGACTCACACGTTTCACAGATACGCAGTATTTT.

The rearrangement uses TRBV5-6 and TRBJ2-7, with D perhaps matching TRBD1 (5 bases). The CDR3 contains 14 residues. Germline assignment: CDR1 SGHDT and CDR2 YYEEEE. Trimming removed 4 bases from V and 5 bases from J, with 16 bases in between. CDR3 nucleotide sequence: TGTGCCAGCAGCCCCTCTCTGGGGCCGAACGAGCAGTACTTC. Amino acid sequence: CASSPSLGPNEQYF. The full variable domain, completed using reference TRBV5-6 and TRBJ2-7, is DAGVTQSPTHLIKTRGQQVTLRCSPKSGHDTVSWYQQALGQGPQFIFQYYEEEERQRGNFPDRFSGHQFPNYSSELNVNALLLGDSALYLCASSPSLGPNEQYFGPGTRLTVT.

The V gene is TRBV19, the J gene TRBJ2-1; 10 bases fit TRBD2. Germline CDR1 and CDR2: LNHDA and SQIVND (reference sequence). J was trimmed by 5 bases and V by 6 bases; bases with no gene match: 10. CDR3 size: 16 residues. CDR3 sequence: CASRTSGRVRDNEQFF. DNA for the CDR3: TGTGCCAGTAGAACCAGCGGGAGGGTCCGGGACAATGAGCAGTTCTTC. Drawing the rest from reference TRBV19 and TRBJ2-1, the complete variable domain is DGGITQSPKYLFRKEGQNVTLSCEQNLNHDAMYWYRQDPGQGLRLIYYSQIVNDFQKGDIAEGYSVSREKKESFPLTVTSAQKNPTAFYLCASRTSGRVRDNEQFFGPGTRLTVL.

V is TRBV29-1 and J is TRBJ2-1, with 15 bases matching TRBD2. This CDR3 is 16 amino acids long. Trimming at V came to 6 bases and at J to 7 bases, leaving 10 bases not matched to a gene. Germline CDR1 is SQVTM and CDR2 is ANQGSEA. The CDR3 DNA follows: TGCAGCGTCGCGGGGACTAGCGGGAGGATCTCAAATGAGCAGTTCTTC. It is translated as CSVAGTSGRISNEQFF.

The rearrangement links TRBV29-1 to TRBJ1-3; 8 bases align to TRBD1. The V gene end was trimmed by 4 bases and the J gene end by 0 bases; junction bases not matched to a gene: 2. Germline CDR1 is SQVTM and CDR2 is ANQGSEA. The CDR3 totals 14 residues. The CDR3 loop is CSVGQGASGNTIYF. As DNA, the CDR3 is TGCAGCGTTGGGCAGGGGGCCTCTGGAAACACCATATATTTT.

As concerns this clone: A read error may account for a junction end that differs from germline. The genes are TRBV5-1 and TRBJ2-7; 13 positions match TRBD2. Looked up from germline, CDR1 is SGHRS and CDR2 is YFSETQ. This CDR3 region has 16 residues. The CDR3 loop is CAGSLGLAGNGYEQYF. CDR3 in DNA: TGCGCCGGCAGCTTGGGACTAGCGGGGAACGGCTACGAGCAGTACTTC.

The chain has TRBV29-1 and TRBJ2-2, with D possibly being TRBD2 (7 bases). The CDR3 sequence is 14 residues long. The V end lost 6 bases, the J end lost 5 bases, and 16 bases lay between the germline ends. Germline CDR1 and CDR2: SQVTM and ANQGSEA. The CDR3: CSVEGGVPTGELFF. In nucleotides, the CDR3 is TGCAGCGTAGAGGGGGGGGTCCCAACCGGGGAGCTGTTTTTT.

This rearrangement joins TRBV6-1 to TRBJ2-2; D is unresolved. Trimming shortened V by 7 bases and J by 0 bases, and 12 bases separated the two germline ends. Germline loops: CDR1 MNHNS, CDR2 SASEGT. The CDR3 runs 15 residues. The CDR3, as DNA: TGTGCCAGCAATCCGCGCGCTACGAACACCGGGGAGCTGTTTTTT. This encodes CASNPRATNTGELFF.

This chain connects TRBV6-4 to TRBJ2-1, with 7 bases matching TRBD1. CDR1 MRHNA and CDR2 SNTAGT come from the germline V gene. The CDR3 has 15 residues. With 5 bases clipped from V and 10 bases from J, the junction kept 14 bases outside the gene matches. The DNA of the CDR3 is TGTGCCAGCAGTACCGATCCGGACAGGAAAACAGAGCAGTTCTTC. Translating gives CASSTDPDRKTEQFF.

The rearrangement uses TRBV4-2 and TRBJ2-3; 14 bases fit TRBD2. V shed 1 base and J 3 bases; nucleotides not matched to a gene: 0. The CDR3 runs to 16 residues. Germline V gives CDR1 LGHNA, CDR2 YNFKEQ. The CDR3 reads CASSQGLAGGTDTQYF. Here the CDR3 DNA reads TGTGCCAGCAGCCAAGGACTAGCGGGAGGGACAGATACGCAGTATTTT.

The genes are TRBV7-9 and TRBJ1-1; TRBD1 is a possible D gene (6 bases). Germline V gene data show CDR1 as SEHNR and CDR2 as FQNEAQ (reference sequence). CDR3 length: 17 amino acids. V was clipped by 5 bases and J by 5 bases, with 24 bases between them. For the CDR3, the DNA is TGTGCCAGCAGCGACCACTGGGGGACAAACCGCGGTACTGAAGCTTTCTTT. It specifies CASSDHWGTNRGTEAFF.

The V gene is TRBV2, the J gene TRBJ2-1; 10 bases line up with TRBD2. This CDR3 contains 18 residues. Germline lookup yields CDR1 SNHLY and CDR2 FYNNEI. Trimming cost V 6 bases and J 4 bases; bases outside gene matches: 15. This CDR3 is CASSGTGGAGGPYNEQFF. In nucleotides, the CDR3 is TGTGCCAGCAGCGGGACCGGGGGAGCGGGAGGGCCTTACAATGAGCAGTTCTTC. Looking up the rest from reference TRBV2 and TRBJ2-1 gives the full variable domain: EPEVTQTPSHQVTQMGQEVILRCVPISNHLYFYWYRQILGQKVEFLVSFYNNEISEKSEIFDDQFSVERPDGSNFTLKIRSTKLEDSAMYFCASSGTGGAGGPYNEQFFGPGTRLTVL.

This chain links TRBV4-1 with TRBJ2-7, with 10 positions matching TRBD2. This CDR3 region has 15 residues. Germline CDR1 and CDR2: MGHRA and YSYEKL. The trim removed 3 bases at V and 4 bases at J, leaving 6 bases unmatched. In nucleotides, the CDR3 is TGCGCCAGCAGCCAGAAAGGACTAGCGGAGTACGAGCAGTACTTC. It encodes CASSQKGLAEYEQYF.